This paragraph reports one T cell receptor (beta chain). TCRdb's table, derived via immunoSEQ multiplex PCR, lists solely in-frame clones and lacks some. The top ten clones hold about 4.5% of a sample with around 92,000 clones, roughly 91% of them seen once. The data belong to a study of T cell changes during pregnancy in multiple sclerosis. Germline V lookup: CDR1 LNHNV, CDR2 YYDKDF (reference sequence). Trimming took 2 bases from V and 6 from J, leaving 18 bases between them. The CDR3 is 16 residues long. This receptor was identified in a female donor with multiple sclerosis, enrolled in a pregnancy study. Specimen: peripheral blood, collected in the first trimester of pregnancy. The J gene is TRBJ2-3, the V gene TRBV15; D perhaps matches TRBD2 (6 bases). The CDR3 protein is CATSRRPGGATDTQYF. The CDR3 DNA sequence: TGTGCCACCAGCAGACGCCCCGGAGGGGCCACGGATACGCAGTATTTT.